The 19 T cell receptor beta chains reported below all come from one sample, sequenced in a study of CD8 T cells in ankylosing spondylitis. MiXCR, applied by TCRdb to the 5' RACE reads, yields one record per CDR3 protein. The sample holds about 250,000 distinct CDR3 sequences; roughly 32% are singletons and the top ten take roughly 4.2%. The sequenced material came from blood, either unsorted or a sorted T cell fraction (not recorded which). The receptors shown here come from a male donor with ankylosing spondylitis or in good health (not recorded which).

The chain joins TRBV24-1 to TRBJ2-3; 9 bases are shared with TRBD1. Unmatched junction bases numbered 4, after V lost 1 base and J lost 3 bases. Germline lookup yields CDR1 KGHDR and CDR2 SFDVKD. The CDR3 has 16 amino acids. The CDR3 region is CATSDLIGQGTDTQYF. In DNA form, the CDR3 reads TGTGCCACCAGTGATTTAATAGGACAGGGGACAGATACGCAGTATTTT.

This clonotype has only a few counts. The CDR3 sequence: CASSLGQGGRRGNQPQHF. Here the CDR3 DNA reads TGTGCCAGCAGCCTCGGACAGGGGGGTAGAAGGGGCAATCAGCCCCAGCATTTT. The J gene is TRBJ1-5, the V gene TRBV4-2; TRBD1 agrees at 10 bases. Germline V gene lookup returns CDR1 LGHNA and CDR2 YNFKEQ. The ends lost 4 bases at V and 2 bases at J; junction bases unmatched: 11. The CDR3 spans 18 residues.

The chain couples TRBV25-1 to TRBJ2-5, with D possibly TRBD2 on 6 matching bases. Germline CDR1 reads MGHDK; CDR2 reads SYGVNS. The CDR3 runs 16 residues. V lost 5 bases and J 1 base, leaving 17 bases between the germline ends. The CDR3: CASSSLRGVVQETQYF. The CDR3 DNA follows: TGTGCCAGCAGTTCGCTGCGGGGTGTGGTCCAAGAGACCCAGTACTTC.

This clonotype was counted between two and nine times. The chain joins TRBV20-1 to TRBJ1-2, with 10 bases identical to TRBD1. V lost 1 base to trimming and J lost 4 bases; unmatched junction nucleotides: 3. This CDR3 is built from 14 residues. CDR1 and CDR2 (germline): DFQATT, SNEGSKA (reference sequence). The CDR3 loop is CSARVTGGGYGYTF. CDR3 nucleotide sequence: TGCAGTGCTAGAGTGACAGGGGGCGGCTATGGCTACACCTTC.

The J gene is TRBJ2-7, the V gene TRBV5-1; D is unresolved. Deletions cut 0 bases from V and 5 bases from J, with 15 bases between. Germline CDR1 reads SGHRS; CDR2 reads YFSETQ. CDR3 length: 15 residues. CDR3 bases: TGCGCCAGCAGCTTGGCCAAGGAGACAACCCACGAGCAGTACTTC. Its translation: CASSLAKETTHEQYF.

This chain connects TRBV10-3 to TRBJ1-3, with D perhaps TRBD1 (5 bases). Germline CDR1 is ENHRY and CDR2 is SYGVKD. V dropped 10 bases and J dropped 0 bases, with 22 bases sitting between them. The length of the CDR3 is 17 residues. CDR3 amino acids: CATLGIWGNRSGNTIYF. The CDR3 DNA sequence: TGTGCCACTTTGGGCATCTGGGGGAACCGCTCTGGAAACACCATATATTTT.

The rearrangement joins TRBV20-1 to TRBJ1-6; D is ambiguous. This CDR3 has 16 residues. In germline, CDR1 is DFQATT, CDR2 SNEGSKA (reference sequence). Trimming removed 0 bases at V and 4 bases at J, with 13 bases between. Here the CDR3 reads CSARDLLWQYNSPLHF. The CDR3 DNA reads TGCAGTGCTAGAGATCTCCTCTGGCAGTATAATTCACCCCTCCACTTT.

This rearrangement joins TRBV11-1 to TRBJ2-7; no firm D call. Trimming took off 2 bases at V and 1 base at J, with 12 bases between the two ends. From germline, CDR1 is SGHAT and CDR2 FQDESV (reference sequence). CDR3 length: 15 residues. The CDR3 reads CASSLQFRQSYEQYF. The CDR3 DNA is TGTGCCAGCAGCTTACAGTTCCGCCAGTCCTACGAGCAGTACTTC.

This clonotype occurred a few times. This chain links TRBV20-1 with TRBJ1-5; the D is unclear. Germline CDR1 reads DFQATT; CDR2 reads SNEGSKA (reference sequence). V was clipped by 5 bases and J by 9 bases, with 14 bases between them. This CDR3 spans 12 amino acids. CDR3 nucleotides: TGCAGTGCTGGAGTATCCCTGCGGCCCCAGCATTTT. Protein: CSAGVSLRPQHF.

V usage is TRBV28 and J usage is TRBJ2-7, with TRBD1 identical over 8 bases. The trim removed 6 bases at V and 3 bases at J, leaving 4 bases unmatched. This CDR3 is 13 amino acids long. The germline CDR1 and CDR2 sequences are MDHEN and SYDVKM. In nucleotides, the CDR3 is TGTGCCAGCAGCAGGGGACAGGACTACGAGCAGTACTTC. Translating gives CASSRGQDYEQYF.

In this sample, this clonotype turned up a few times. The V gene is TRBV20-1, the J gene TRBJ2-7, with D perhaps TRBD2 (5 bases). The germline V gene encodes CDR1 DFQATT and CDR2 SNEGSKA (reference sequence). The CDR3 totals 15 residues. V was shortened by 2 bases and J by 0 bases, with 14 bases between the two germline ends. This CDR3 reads CSARPQRAGSYEQYF. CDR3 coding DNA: TGCAGTGCTAGACCCCAGAGGGCTGGCTCCTACGAGCAGTACTTC.

For the CDR3, the DNA is TGTGCCAGCAGGGGGGACTCCTACGAGCAGTACTTC. This translates into CASRGDSYEQYF. This rearrangement joins TRBV2 to TRBJ2-7; D possibly uses TRBD1 or TRBD2 (5 bases each). Trimming took off 6 bases at V and 0 bases at J, with 6 bases between the two ends. The germline CDR1 and CDR2 sequences are SNHLY and FYNNEI. The length of the CDR3 is 12 residues.

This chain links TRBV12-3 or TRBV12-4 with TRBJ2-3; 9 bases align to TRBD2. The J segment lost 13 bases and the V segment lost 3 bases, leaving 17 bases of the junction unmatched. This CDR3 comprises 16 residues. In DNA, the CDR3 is TGTGCCAGCAGTTTTTCCCGATCTCCCGGGACTAGCAATGAGTATTTT. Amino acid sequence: CASSFSRSPGTSNEYF.

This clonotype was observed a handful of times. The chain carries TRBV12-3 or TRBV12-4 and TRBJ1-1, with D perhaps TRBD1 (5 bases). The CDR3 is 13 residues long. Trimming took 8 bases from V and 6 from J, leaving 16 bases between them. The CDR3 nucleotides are TGTGCCAGCGGATTGGTGGGGGACCCTGAAGCTTTCTTT. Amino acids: CASGLVGDPEAFF.

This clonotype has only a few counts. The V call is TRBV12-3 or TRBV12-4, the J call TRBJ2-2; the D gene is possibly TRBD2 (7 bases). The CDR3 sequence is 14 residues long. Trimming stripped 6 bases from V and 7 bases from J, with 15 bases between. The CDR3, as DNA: TGTGCCAGCAGACCCCAGGGGAGGGGCGGGGAGCTGTTTTTT. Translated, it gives CASRPQGRGGELFF.

The CDR3 loop reads CATSGAGTLPGAIPQPQHF. Written as DNA, the CDR3 is TGTGCCACCTCAGGTGCGGGGACGCTCCCTGGGGCGATTCCGCAGCCCCAGCATTTT. The V and J genes are TRBV24-1 and TRBJ1-5, with a possible D match to TRBD1 (5 bases). The CDR3 is 19 amino acids. Germline lookup yields CDR1 KGHDR and CDR2 SFDVKD. V lost 9 bases and J lost 7, with 33 bases in between.

The CDR3 here is CASSQAPSGGGKETQYF. CDR3 DNA sequence: TGCGCCAGCAGCCAAGCCCCGTCAGGGGGGGGAAAAGAGACCCAGTACTTC. The rearrangement uses TRBV4-1 and TRBJ2-5; D is possibly TRBD1 or TRBD2 (7 bases each). In germline, CDR1 is MGHRA, CDR2 YSYEKL. This CDR3 comprises 17 residues. V shed 1 base and J shed 3 bases, with 18 bases lying between them.

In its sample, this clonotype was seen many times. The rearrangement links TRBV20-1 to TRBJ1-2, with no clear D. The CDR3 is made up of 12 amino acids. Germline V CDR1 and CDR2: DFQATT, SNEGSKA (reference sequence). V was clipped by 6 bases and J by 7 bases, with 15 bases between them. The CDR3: CSARMDLGGYTF. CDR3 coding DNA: TGCAGTGCCCGCATGGACCTGGGTGGCTACACCTTC.

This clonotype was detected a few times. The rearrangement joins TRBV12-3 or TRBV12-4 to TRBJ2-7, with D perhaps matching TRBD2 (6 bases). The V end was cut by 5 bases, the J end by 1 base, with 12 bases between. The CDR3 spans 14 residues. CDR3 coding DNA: TGTGCCAGCAGTGAGGGACTGGCGTCCTACGAGCAGTACTTC. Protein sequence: CASSEGLASYEQYF.